These T cell receptor beta chains were read from a single sample in a study of STAT3 mutations in large granular lymphocyte leukemia. Sequencing was performed with immunoSEQ multiplex PCR; in TCRdb, only in-frame clones are kept and a portion is missing. The profile shows 30,000 to 35,000 clones, roughly 80% of them singletons. Sequencing was carried out using peripheral blood mononuclear cells. The receptor source for this set is a woman aged 45-60 years with T-cell large granular lymphocyte leukemia. Some clones in this sample may be carry-over from other donors' samples. Each CDR3 is given with its conserved first and last residue. The D gene is left open where the match is weak. For some rows the clone size is stated as once, few or many, or as a class when expanded; others skip it.

V gene: TRBV2; D gene: NA; J gene: TRBJ2-2; clone size: NA; CDR3 DNA: TGTGCCAGCAGTGAAAAGCGAAAAAACACCGGGGAGCTGTTTTTT; CDR3 protein: CASSEKRKNTGELFF
V gene: TRBV18; D gene: NA; J gene: TRBJ2-7; clone size: NA; CDR3 DNA: TGTGCCAGCTCACCGACGGCGAGTATCTCCTACGAGCAGTACTTC; CDR3 protein: CASSPTASISYEQYF
V gene: TRBV5-4; D gene: NA; J gene: TRBJ2-2; clone size: NA; CDR3 DNA: TGTGCCAGCAGCTTGGCCCGGGGCACCGGGGAGCTGTTTTTT; CDR3 protein: CASSLARGTGELFF
V gene: TRBV7-9; D gene: NA; J gene: TRBJ2-1; clone size: few; CDR3 DNA: TGTGCCAGCAGCAGTAACGCTAATGAGCAGTTCTTC; CDR3 protein: CASSSNANEQFF
V gene: TRBV5-1; D gene: NA; J gene: TRBJ2-7; clone size: NA; CDR3 DNA: TGCGCCAGCAGCTTGACAGGGAACTACGAGCAGTACTTC; CDR3 protein: CASSLTGNYEQYF
V gene: TRBV7-9; D gene: TRBD1; J gene: TRBJ2-7; clone size: NA; CDR3 DNA: TGTGCCAGCAGCGATACCCGGGACAGGGTGTACGAGCAGTACTTC; CDR3 protein: CASSDTRDRVYEQYF
V gene: TRBV27; D gene: NA; J gene: TRBJ1-2; clone size: NA; CDR3 DNA: TGTGCCAGCAGTTTATCAAGGACAGCCGGACTATACACCTTC; CDR3 protein: CASSLSRTAGLYTF
V gene: TRBV19; D gene: NA; J gene: TRBJ2-7; clone size: NA; CDR3 DNA: TGTGCCAGTAGCGACACAGGGACTTACATTACGGAGCAGTACTTC; CDR3 protein: CASSDTGTYITEQYF
V gene: TRBV7-9; D gene: NA; J gene: TRBJ1-5; clone size: NA; CDR3 DNA: TGTGCCAGCAGCTCAGACTCAGGGTTCCAGCCCCAGCATTTT; CDR3 protein: CASSSDSGFQPQHF
V gene: TRBV7-2; D gene: NA; J gene: TRBJ2-1; clone size: few; CDR3 DNA: TGTGCCAGCAGCCCCACGAGTCATGAGCAGTTCTTC; CDR3 protein: CASSPTSHEQFF
V gene: TRBV5-4; D gene: TRBD1; J gene: TRBJ2-3; clone size: NA; CDR3 DNA: TGTGCCAGCAGCTCGCGGACAGGGACCACAGATACGCAGTATTTT; CDR3 protein: CASSSRTGTTDTQYF
V gene: TRBV14; D gene: NA; J gene: TRBJ2-7; clone size: NA; CDR3 DNA: TGTGCCAGCAGCCAAGAATCGCTACCCGCCTACGAGCAGTACTTC; CDR3 protein: CASSQESLPAYEQYF
V gene: TRBV5-4; D gene: NA; J gene: TRBJ1-2; clone size: NA; CDR3 DNA: TGTGCCAGCAGCTTGGACTCCCCCCTATATGGCTACACCTTC; CDR3 protein: CASSLDSPLYGYTF
V gene: TRBV14; D gene: TRBD2; J gene: TRBJ2-1; clone size: NA; CDR3 DNA: TGTGCCAGCAGCCACCTAGCGGGAGGGCCGGGAAATGAGCAGTTCTTC; CDR3 protein: CASSHLAGGPGNEQFF
V gene: TRBV5-1; D gene: NA; J gene: TRBJ2-7; clone size: NA; CDR3 DNA: TGCGCCAGCAGTCAGGGCGCGGGGGACAGCTCCTACGAGCAGTACTTC; CDR3 protein: CASSQGAGDSSYEQYF
V gene: TRBV5-1; D gene: NA; J gene: TRBJ2-7; clone size: few; CDR3 DNA: TGCGCCAGCAGCTTGGTGGTGGGCGTCGACGAGCAGTACTTC; CDR3 protein: CASSLVVGVDEQYF
V gene: TRBV19; D gene: NA; J gene: TRBJ1-2; clone size: NA; CDR3 DNA: TGTGCCAGTAGTATAAACAGGGCGAATGGCTACACCTTC; CDR3 protein: CASSINRANGYTF
V gene: TRBV29-1; D gene: NA; J gene: TRBJ2-5; clone size: NA; CDR3 DNA: TGCAGCGTTTTCCTACGTGGGTACCAAGAGACCCAGTACTTC; CDR3 protein: CSVFLRGYQETQYF
V gene: TRBV20-1; D gene: NA; J gene: TRBJ2-5; clone size: NA; CDR3 DNA: TGCGGTGCAGGGTGGGAGACCCAGTACTTC; CDR3 protein: CGAGWETQYF
V gene: TRBV29-1; D gene: TRBD2; J gene: TRBJ2-1; clone size: NA; CDR3 DNA: TGCAGCGTCGCGGGACTAGCGGGAGTATCCTACAATGAGCAGTTCTTC; CDR3 protein: CSVAGLAGVSYNEQFF
V gene: TRBV7-2; D gene: TRBD2; J gene: TRBJ2-7; clone size: NA; CDR3 DNA: TGTGCCAGCAGCTATAGGGCGGGAGGGCCCGGCGAGCAGTACTTC; CDR3 protein: CASSYRAGGPGEQYF
V gene: TRBV5-6; D gene: NA; J gene: TRBJ1-2; clone size: NA; CDR3 DNA: TGTGCCAGCAGCTTGCTTTCACAGATCTCCTATGGCTACACCTTC; CDR3 protein: CASSLLSQISYGYTF
V gene: TRBV5-1; D gene: TRBD2; J gene: TRBJ2-3; clone size: NA; CDR3 DNA: TGCGCCAGCAGCTTGTGGACTAGCGGGAGGGTCGGAGATACGCAGTATTTT; CDR3 protein: CASSLWTSGRVGDTQYF
V gene: TRBV7-9; D gene: NA; J gene: TRBJ2-7; clone size: NA; CDR3 DNA: TGTGCCAGCAGCTTATCAGGGTACGAGCAGTACTTC; CDR3 protein: CASSLSGYEQYF
V gene: TRBV15; D gene: NA; J gene: TRBJ1-3; clone size: NA; CDR3 DNA: TGTGCCACCAGTTCTCGTGGCCGAGGAAACACCATATATTTT; CDR3 protein: CATSSRGRGNTIYF
V gene: TRBV7-2; D gene: NA; J gene: TRBJ2-1; clone size: NA; CDR3 DNA: TGTGCCAGCAGCCGTGGACTGGGCTACAATGAGCAGTTCTTC; CDR3 protein: CASSRGLGYNEQFF
V gene: TRBV30; D gene: TRBD1; J gene: TRBJ1-2; clone size: once; CDR3 DNA: TGTGCCTGGAGGAGACAGGGAATTGGGAACTATGGCTACACCTTC; CDR3 protein: CAWRRQGIGNYGYTF
V gene: TRBV6-5; D gene: NA; J gene: TRBJ2-7; clone size: NA; CDR3 DNA: TGTGCCAGCAGTTACGGACTTTATGCCGAGCAGTACTTC; CDR3 protein: CASSYGLYAEQYF
V gene: TRBV28; D gene: TRBD1; J gene: TRBJ1-2; clone size: NA; CDR3 DNA: TGTGCCAGCAGTTCTCAGGGGGCCGGGTACTATGGCTACACCTTC; CDR3 protein: CASSSQGAGYYGYTF
V gene: TRBV19; D gene: NA; J gene: TRBJ1-3; clone size: few; CDR3 DNA: TGTGCCAGTAGTCGGGACGGCCACTCTGGAAACACCATATATTTT; CDR3 protein: CASSRDGHSGNTIYF
V gene: TRBV30; D gene: NA; J gene: TRBJ1-4; clone size: NA; CDR3 DNA: TGTGCCTGGAGTGTACGTGGAGAAAAACTGTTTTTT; CDR3 protein: CAWSVRGEKLFF
V gene: TRBV29-1; D gene: NA; J gene: TRBJ2-7; clone size: NA; CDR3 DNA: TGCAGCGTTGGCCGTCTAAGAAACGAGCAGTACTTC; CDR3 protein: CSVGRLRNEQYF
V gene: TRBV5-5; D gene: TRBD1; J gene: TRBJ1-4; clone size: NA; CDR3 DNA: TGTGCCAGCAGCTTGACCCATGGACAGGGGGCAGGAGAAAAACTGTTTTTT; CDR3 protein: CASSLTHGQGAGEKLFF
V gene: TRBV7-3; D gene: NA; J gene: TRBJ2-5; clone size: NA; CDR3 DNA: TGTGCCAGCAGCTTGGGAAGCGGAGCACAAGAGACCCAGTACTTC; CDR3 protein: CASSLGSGAQETQYF
V gene: TRBV29-1; D gene: NA; J gene: TRBJ1-1; clone size: NA; CDR3 DNA: TGCAGCGTCGGACGGCCATCGAACACTGAAGCTTTCTTT; CDR3 protein: CSVGRPSNTEAFF
V gene: TRBV7-9; D gene: NA; J gene: TRBJ1-1; clone size: NA; CDR3 DNA: TGTGCCAGCAGCTTAGCCAGAGTCACTGAAGCTTTCTTT; CDR3 protein: CASSLARVTEAFF
V gene: TRBV7-2; D gene: TRBD1; J gene: TRBJ1-2; clone size: NA; CDR3 DNA: TGTGCCAGCAACGTCGCGGGACAGAGCAACTATGGCTACACCTTC; CDR3 protein: CASNVAGQSNYGYTF
V gene: TRBV7-2; D gene: TRBD2; J gene: TRBJ2-7; clone size: NA; CDR3 DNA: TGTGCCAGCAGCTTAGGGCCAGCAAGCGGGGCCTACGAGCAGTACTTC; CDR3 protein: CASSLGPASGAYEQYF
V gene: TRBV7-2; D gene: TRBD1; J gene: TRBJ2-7; clone size: few; CDR3 DNA: TGTGCCAGCAGCTTCAGACAGGGGGCGTTCTACGAGCAGTACTTC; CDR3 protein: CASSFRQGAFYEQYF
V gene: TRBV5-1; D gene: NA; J gene: TRBJ1-3; clone size: NA; CDR3 DNA: TGCGCCAGCAGCTTCGCACAGGGAGGTTTTGCCTCTGGAAACACCATATATTTT; CDR3 protein: CASSFAQGGFASGNTIYF
V gene: TRBV13; D gene: NA; J gene: TRBJ2-2; clone size: NA; CDR3 DNA: TGTGCCAGCAGCTTAAGGCAGCAGAACACCGGGGAGCTGTTTTTT; CDR3 protein: CASSLRQQNTGELFF
V gene: TRBV28; D gene: TRBD2; J gene: TRBJ2-1; clone size: NA; CDR3 DNA: TGTGCCAGCAGTCATCTAGCGGGAGGGCCGAATGAGCAGTTCTTC; CDR3 protein: CASSHLAGGPNEQFF
V gene: TRBV5-4; D gene: NA; J gene: TRBJ1-4; clone size: NA; CDR3 DNA: TGTGCCAGCAGCCGTCGTGCAACTAATGAAAAACTGTTTTTT; CDR3 protein: CASSRRATNEKLFF
V gene: TRBV5-1; D gene: NA; J gene: TRBJ1-4; clone size: few; CDR3 DNA: TGCGCCAGCAGCTCCCGGATGGATAATGAAAAACTGTTTTTT; CDR3 protein: CASSSRMDNEKLFF
V gene: TRBV30; D gene: NA; J gene: TRBJ1-3; clone size: NA; CDR3 DNA: TGTGCCTGGACCCGGCAGGGGACTGGAAACACCATATATTTT; CDR3 protein: CAWTRQGTGNTIYF
V gene: TRBV7-9; D gene: NA; J gene: TRBJ2-5; clone size: NA; CDR3 DNA: TGTGCCAGCAGCCTGGGGGGTATTTTCGAGACCCAGTACTTC; CDR3 protein: CASSLGGIFETQYF
V gene: TRBV13; D gene: TRBD2; J gene: TRBJ2-3; clone size: once; CDR3 DNA: TGTGCCAGCAGCTTAGGGGGGGGGTCGGCAGATACGCAGTATTTT; CDR3 protein: CASSLGGGSADTQYF
V gene: TRBV6-5; D gene: NA; J gene: TRBJ2-7; clone size: once; CDR3 DNA: TGTGCCAGCAGTTCCTCGTACCAGTCCTACGAGCAGTACTTC; CDR3 protein: CASSSSYQSYEQYF
V gene: TRBV5-1; D gene: NA; J gene: TRBJ1-1; clone size: once; CDR3 DNA: TGCGCCAGCAGCTTGGATCCAGACACTGAAGCTTTCTTT; CDR3 protein: CASSLDPDTEAFF
V gene: TRBV4-1; D gene: NA; J gene: TRBJ2-7; clone size: NA; CDR3 DNA: TGCGCCAGCAGCCCACGTCCGGGCCTGCCGACCTACGAGCAGTACTTC; CDR3 protein: CASSPRPGLPTYEQYF
V gene: TRBV5-4; D gene: TRBD1; J gene: TRBJ1-1; clone size: NA; CDR3 DNA: TGTGCCAGCAGCTTTACAGGGGGGACTGAAGCTTTCTTT; CDR3 protein: CASSFTGGTEAFF
V gene: TRBV5-4; D gene: TRBD1; J gene: TRBJ1-1; clone size: NA; CDR3 DNA: TGTGCCAGCAGCTTGTGGACAGGTGTTTGGAACACTGAAGCTTTCTTT; CDR3 protein: CASSLWTGVWNTEAFF